Included here is one TCR beta chain sequence, with context. Authors' analysis steps: By means of reference gene primer amplification, nucleated cell counts were estimated. Clones were sequenced by immunoSEQ multiplex PCR, and TCRdb holds only the in-frame ones, with some missing. The DNA was the basis for D and trimming; V, J and clone size are from that table. The data hold about 110,000 clones, with 87% observed a single time. This entry belongs to a study of blood T cell repertoires in COVID-19. Study summary: Donors in the United States, Italy and Spain gave samples during acute or convalescent COVID-19. T cells, B-cell-depleted T cells, or PBMCs supplied cDNA or gDNA.

Germline-derived CDR1 and CDR2 are SQVTM and ANQGSEA. Trimming cost V 6 bases and J 0 bases, with 14 bases left between them. This CDR3 is built from 14 residues. The sequence derives from a human donor in a cohort sampled during active COVID-19. The chain recombines TRBV29-1 with TRBJ1-1, with D tentatively TRBD1 (5 bases). The sequenced sample consisted of peripheral blood. CDR3 DNA: TGCAGCGTGGAAAGACAGAGTATGAACACTGAAGCTTTCTTT. It encodes CSVERQSMNTEAFF.